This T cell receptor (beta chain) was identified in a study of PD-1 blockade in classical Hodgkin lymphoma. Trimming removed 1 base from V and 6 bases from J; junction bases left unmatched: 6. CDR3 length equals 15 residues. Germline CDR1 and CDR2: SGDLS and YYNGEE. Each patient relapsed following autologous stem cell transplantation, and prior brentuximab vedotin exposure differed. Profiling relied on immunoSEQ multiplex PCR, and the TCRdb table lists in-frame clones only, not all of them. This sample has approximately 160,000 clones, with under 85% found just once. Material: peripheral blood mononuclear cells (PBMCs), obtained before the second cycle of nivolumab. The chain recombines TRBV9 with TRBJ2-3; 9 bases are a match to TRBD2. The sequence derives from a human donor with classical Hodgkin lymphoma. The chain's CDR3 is CASSVRGGVLDTQYF. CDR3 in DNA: TGTGCCAGCAGCGTACGCGGGGGGGTCTTGGATACGCAGTATTTT.